Sequencing of this TCR beta chain was carried out in a study of T cell responses to AZD1222 COVID-19 vaccine (dated by TCRdb to the early 2020s). Regarding the complete study: A total of over 230 trial participants underwent TCR sequencing, of whom some 210 received two doses of AZD1222 and roughly 25 received two doses of the MenACWY control vaccine. Trial participants were enrolled by age into subgroups of 18-55, 56-69 and 70-plus years, and around 150, 28 and 57 TCR-sequenced participants, respectively, were included in these subgroups.

The CDR3 regions of human TCRbeta chains were analyzed by immunosequencing. Per the original workflow: TCRs in the repertoires were matched against a reference library of SARS-CoV-2-specific TCRs that had been generated with the MIRA antigen-specificity platform. Breadth was defined as the fraction of unique TCRs that were SARS-CoV-2-associated. Depth was defined as the fraction of total T cells that were SARS-CoV-2-associated. Each spike-specific TCR was assigned to its reactive spike region and to a CD4 or CD8 class using the MIRA data. Log10-transformed breadth and depth values were compared by one-way ANOVA with Sidak's multiple comparisons tests. Imported from immuneACCESS, the table was reduced by TCRdb to in-frame sequences with V and J called. These copies leave out some clones; in studies compared against another copy, an unresolved V gene accounts for under half, and the cause of the remainder is not known. For V, J and clone size, that table is used; D and trimming come from the DNA. Across this sample there are about 130,000 clones, with about nine tenths seen only once. In total, the top ten clones hold around 4.5% of the sample.

Comment on this clone: The antigen this receptor binds is unknown. There are no base qualities to consult, and no much larger clone falls within one base.

This specimen's time point label, per the study, means: baseline before first vaccination. The label giving this sample's treatment or condition can be read as: meningococcal conjugate vaccine given as trial control. The vaccinee samples were drawn from two UK trials, COV001 and COV002, one of which was a single-blind randomized controlled phase 2/3 trial testing AZD1222 (ChAdOx1 nCoV-19) in healthy adults. For TCRbeta chain sequencing, PBMC samples from trial participants were taken at day 0 and at day 28 after the second dose. Study-wide conclusions, independent of this receptor: No day 14 peak-response samples were available, so repertoires were characterized only after the peak T cell response. Spike-specific TCR breadth and depth rose significantly after two AZD1222 doses compared with day 0 and with MenACWY recipients. Conclusions about previously exposed vaccinees were limited because only six AZD1222 recipients were SARS-CoV-2 seropositive at baseline. Most participants were white British and females outnumbered males, and the authors suggested that clonal diversity may have been underestimated. The vaccine-associated CD4 TCRs covered the entire spike protein, and the dominant responses fell in regions 160-218 and 743-854. Reportedly, close to half of the unique spike-specific TCRs recognized epitopes lying outside the regions that are mutated in the B.1.351 and B.1.1.7 variants. In the small 56-69-year group, the increase in depth fell short of significance, most likely because of low power.

The germline V gene sets CDR1 to MDHEN and CDR2 to SYDVKM. Relative to germline, V is missing 2 bases and J is missing 6 bases, with 7 bases of the junction outside any gene match. Including cysteine and valine, the CDR3 has 14 amino acids. CDR3 DNA only is kept here, 42 bases in frame from base 1. The receptor was isolated from an adult in good health. The sequence joins TRBV28 to TRBJ2-7; 7 nucleotides in the junction match TRBD1. This specimen was peripheral blood, taken on day 0 of MenACWY control vaccination. Here the CDR3 is given as CASSLRDSRFEQYV. The nucleotide sequence reads TGTGCCAGCAGTTTACGGGACAGCCGTTTCGAGCAGTACGTC.